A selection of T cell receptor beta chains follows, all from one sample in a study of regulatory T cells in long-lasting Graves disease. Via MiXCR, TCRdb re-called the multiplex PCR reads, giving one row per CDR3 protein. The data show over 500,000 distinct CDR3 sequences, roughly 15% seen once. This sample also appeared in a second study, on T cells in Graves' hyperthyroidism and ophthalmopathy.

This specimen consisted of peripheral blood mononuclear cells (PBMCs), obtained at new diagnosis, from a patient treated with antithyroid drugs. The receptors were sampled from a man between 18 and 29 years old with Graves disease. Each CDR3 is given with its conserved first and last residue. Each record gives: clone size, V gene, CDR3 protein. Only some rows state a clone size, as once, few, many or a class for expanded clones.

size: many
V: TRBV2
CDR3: CASSERGSLHTIYF

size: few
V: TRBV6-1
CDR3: CASRTRGRNNYGYTF

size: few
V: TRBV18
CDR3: CASSPVDSFNEKLFF

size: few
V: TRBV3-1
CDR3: CASSPSQGLPYEQYF

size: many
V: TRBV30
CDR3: CAWSGAGGFGNTIYF

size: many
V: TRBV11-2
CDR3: CASSLGQEDTQYF

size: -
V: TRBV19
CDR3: CASSIGGTARSLGRGYTF

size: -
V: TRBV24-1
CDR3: CATSNLYTQYF

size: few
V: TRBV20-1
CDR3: CSARGTPDQPQHF

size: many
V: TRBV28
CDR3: CASSPNEPLGYTF

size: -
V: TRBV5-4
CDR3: CASSLVVGARGSDTQYF

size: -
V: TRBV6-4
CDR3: CASSPIARIRETQYF

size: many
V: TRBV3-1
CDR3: CASSQGNTIYF

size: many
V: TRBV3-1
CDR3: CASSQDKGDQFF

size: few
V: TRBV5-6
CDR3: CASSWVGTGENTEAFF

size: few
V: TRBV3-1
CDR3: CASSQEADMNTEAFF

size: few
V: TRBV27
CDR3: CASTSWTLFYSGANVLTF

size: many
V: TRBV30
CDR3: CAWSPGGASSYEQYF

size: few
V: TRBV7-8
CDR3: CASSSTGSVYGYTF

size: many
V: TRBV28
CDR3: CASSPGGASYEQYF

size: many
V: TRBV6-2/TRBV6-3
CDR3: CASSHLLAGGPRTYNEQFF

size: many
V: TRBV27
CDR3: CASIGFLGHNEQFF

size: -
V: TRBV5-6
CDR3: CASSGGFYGQYF

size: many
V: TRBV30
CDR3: CAWSVVGGGGTEAFF

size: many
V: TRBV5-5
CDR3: CASSQDLGGRVTEAFF

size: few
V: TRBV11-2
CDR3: CASSVVGPGQETQYF

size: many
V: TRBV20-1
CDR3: CSADGGTDTQYF

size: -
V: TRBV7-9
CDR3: CASSQPGRNYEQYF

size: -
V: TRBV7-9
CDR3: CASSLRARTSYYNEQFF

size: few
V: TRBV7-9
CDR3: CASSLPGDPEQYF

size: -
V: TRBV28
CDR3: CASGDRATAYGYTF

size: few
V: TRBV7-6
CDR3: CASSSELAEPYNEQFF

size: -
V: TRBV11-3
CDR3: CASSLDFRAAQYF

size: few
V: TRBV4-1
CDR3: CASRLQAGGTGELFF

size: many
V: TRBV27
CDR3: CASSLSDSGSYEQYF

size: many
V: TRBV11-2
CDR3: CASSSQAGTQYF

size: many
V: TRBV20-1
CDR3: CSASFTTDTQYF

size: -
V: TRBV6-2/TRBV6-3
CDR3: CASSEDGTGGQPQHF

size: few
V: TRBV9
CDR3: CASSSGNSLYGGTGELFF

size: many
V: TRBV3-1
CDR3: CASSRINRGGETQYF

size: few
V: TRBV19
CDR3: CASTMTSGRKGGELFF

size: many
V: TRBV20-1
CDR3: CSVPSGTSGYNEQFF

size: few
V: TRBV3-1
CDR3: CASSPLRSSGSADTQYF

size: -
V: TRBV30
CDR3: CAWNPLAGAHEQYF

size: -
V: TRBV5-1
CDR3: CASTHRDRDYQETQYF

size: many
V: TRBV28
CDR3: CASSGLAGVASIQYF

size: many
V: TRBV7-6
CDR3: CASSLAGLAQETQYF

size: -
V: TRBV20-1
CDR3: CSATLGGVGYEQYF

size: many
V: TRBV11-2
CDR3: CASRPSGRRAPDTQYF

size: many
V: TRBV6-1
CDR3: CASSVTGTQQPQHF

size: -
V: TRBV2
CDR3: CASKPGANTGELFF

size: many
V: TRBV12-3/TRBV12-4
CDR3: CASTPAEGLVLVQYF

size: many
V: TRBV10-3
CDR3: CAVGGTTLGEQYF

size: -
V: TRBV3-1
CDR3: CASSQIQGSGYTF